Listed below are T cell receptor beta chains from one sample, sequenced in a study of blood T cell repertoires in COVID-19. Produced via immunoSEQ multiplex PCR; TCRdb's table is partial and in-frame only. The sample has hundreds of thousands of clones; roughly 91% are singletons. Sequenced input: PBMCs or T cells enriched from blood (not recorded which). The receptors shown here come from a woman in her thirties who had recovered from COVID-19. CDR3s include the opening cysteine and the closing phenylalanine or tryptophan. The D gene is left open where the match is weak. A row's size may be missing; if present it is once, few, many or a size class.

.	once	TRBV4-1	TRBJ2-1	TGCGCCAGCAGCCAAGTTTTCCACGTGGCGGGGTTCGACTCCTACAATGAGCAGTTCTTC	CASSQVFHVAGFDSYNEQFF
TRBD1	.	TRBV5-1	TRBJ2-7	TGCGCCAGCAGCCCGCCATTAAGACAGGGGGCTTACGAGCAGTACTTC	CASSPPLRQGAYEQYF
.	.	TRBV9	TRBJ1-3	TGTGCCAGCAGCGTAGTCGAGAGACTTGGAAACACCATATATTTT	CASSVVERLGNTIYF
TRBD2	once	TRBV5-5	TRBJ2-3	TGTGCCAGCAGCTTGGATACGACTAGCCTCATTGTTACGCAGTATTTT	CASSLDTTSLIVTQYF
TRBD1	.	TRBV10-3	TRBJ1-2	TGTGCCGTCCATGGACAGGGGGCCCATGGCTACACCTTC	CAVHGQGAHGYTF
TRBD1	.	TRBV18	TRBJ2-1	TGTGCCAGCTCACGCCCCCGGGACAGCCAGAACAATGAGCAGTTCTTC	CASSRPRDSQNNEQFF
TRBD1	few	TRBV4-2	TRBJ1-5	TGTGCCAGCAGCCAAGATACTGGGCAGGGGGCGCGTCAGCCCCAGCATTTT	CASSQDTGQGARQPQHF
TRBD2	.	TRBV20-1	TRBJ2-3	TGCAGTGCTAGTTTAACTAGCGGCACAGATACGCAGTATTTT	CSASLTSGTDTQYF
.	.	TRBV7-6	TRBJ1-4	TGTGCCAGCAGCTTTCACGTACGCCTGGAGAGACGGACAACTAATGAAAAACTGTTTTTT	CASSFHVRLERRTTNEKLFF
TRBD1	.	TRBV19	TRBJ1-1	TGTGCCAGTAGTACCCACCGGACAGGGAAGTACACTGAAGCTTTCTTT	CASSTHRTGKYTEAFF
TRBD2	.	TRBV7-2	TRBJ2-7	TGTGCCAGCAGCTCGTCCATAGCGGGAGTAGGGTACGAGCAGTACTTC	CASSSSIAGVGYEQYF
.	once	TRBV18	TRBJ1-5	TGTGCCAGCTCACCGAGTATCGATCAGCCCCAGCATTTT	CASSPSIDQPQHF
.	once	TRBV14	TRBJ2-1	TGTGCCAGCAGCCCCCCACTCCGGAATGAGCAGTTCTTC	CASSPPLRNEQFF
.	.	TRBV7-8	TRBJ2-7	TGTGCCAGCAGCCGTTATACAGTTTACGAGCAGTACTTC	CASSRYTVYEQYF